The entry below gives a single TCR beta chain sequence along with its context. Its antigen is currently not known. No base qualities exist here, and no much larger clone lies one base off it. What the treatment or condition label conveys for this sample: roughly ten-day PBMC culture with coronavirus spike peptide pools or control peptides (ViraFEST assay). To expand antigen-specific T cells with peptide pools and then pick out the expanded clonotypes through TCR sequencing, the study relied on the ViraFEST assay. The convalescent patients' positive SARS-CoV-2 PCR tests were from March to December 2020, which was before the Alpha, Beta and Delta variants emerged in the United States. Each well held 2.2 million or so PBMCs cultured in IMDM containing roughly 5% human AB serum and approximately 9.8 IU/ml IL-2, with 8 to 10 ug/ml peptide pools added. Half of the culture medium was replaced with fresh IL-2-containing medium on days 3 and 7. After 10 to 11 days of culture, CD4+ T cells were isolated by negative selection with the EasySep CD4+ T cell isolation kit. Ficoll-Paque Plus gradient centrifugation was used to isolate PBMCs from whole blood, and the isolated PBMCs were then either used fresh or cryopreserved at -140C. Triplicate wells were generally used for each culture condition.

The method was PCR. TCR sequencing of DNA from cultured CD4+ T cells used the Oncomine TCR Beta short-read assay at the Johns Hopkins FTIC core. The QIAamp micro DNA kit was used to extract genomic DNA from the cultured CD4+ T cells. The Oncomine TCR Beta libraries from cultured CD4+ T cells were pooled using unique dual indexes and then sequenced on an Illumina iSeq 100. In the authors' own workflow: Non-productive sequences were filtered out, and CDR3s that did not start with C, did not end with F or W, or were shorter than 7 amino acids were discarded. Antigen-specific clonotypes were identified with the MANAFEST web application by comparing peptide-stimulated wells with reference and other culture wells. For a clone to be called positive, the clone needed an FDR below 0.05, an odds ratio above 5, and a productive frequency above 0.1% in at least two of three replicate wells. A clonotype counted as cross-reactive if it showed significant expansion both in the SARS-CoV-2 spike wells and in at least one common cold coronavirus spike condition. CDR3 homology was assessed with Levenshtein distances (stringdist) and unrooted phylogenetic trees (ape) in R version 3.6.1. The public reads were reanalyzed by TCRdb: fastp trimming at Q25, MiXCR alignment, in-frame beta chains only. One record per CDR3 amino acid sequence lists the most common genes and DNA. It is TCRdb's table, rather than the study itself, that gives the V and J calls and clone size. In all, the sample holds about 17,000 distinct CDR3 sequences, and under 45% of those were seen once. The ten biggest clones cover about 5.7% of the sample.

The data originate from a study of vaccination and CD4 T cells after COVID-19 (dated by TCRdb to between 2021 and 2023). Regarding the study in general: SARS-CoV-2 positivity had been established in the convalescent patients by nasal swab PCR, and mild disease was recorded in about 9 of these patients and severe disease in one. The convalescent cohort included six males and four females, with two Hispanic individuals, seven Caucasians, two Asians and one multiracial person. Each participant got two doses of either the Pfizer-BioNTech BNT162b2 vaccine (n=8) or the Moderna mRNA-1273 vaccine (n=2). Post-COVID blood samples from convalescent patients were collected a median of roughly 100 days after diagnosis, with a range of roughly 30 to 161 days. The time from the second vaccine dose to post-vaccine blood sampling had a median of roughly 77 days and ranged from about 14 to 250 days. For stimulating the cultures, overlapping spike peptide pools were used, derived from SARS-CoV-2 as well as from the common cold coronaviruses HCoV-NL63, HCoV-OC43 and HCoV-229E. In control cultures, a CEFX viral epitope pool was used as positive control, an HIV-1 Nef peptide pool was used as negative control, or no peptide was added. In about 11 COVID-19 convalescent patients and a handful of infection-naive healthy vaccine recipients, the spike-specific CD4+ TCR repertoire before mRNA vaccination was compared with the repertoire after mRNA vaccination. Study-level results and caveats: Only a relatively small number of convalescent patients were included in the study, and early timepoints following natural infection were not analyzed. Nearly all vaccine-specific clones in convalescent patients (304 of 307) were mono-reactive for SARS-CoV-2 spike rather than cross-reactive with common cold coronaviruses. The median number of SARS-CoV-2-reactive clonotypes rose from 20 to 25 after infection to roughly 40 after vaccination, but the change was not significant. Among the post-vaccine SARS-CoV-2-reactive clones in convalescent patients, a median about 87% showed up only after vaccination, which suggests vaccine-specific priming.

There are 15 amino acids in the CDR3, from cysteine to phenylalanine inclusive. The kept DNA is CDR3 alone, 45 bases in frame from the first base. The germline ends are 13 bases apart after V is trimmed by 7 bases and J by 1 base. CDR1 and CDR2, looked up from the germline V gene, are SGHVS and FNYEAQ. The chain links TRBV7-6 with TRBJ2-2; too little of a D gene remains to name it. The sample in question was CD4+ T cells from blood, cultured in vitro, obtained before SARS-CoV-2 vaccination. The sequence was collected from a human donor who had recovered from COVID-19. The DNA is TGTGCCAGCACCCTCCGACTTGGGAACACCGGGGAGCTGTTTTTT. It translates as CASTLRLGNTGELFF.